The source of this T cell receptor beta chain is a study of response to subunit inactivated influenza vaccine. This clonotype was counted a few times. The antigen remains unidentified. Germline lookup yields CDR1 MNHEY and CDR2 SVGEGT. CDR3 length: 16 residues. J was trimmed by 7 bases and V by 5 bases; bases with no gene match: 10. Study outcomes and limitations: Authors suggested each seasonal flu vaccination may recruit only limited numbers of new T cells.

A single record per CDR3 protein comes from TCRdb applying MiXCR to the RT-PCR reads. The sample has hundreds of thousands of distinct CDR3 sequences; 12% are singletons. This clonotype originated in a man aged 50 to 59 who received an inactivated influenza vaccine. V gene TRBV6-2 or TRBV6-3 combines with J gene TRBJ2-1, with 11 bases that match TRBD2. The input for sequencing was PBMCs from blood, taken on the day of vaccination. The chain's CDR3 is CASSDPASGRLNEQFF. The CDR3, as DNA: TGTGCCAGCAGTGACCCGGCTAGCGGGAGGTTGAATGAGCAGTTCTTC.